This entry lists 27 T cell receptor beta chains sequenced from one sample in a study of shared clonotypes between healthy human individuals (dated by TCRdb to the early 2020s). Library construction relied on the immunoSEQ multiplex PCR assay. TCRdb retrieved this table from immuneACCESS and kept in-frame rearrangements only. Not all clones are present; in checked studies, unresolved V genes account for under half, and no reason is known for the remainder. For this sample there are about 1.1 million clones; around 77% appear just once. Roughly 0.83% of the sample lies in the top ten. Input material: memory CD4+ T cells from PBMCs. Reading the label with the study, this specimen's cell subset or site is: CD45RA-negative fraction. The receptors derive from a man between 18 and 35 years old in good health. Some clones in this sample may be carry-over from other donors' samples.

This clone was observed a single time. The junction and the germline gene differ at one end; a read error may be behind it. DNA of the CDR3: TGTGCCAGCAGCCTAGCGAGCCCCGCCAAAAACATTCAGTACTTC. Encoded protein: CASSLASPAKNIQYF. This chain joins TRBV7-9 and TRBJ2-4; D may be TRBD2 (6 bases). Germline CDR1 is SEHNR and CDR2 is FQNEAQ (reference sequence). This CDR3 region has 15 residues. Combining the CDR3 with reference TRBV7-9 and TRBJ2-4 gives the whole variable domain DTGVSQNPRHKITKRGQNVTFRCDPISEHNRLYWYRQTLGQGPEFLTYFQNEAQLEKSRLLSDRFSAERPKGSFSTLEIQRTEQGDSAMYLCASSLASPAKNIQYFGAGTRLSVL.

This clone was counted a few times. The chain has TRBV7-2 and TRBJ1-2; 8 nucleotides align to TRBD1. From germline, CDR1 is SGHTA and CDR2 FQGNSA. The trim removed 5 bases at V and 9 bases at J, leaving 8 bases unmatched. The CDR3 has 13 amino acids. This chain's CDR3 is CASSRDRGERYTF. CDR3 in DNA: TGTGCCAGCAGCCGCGACAGGGGAGAGCGCTACACCTTC.

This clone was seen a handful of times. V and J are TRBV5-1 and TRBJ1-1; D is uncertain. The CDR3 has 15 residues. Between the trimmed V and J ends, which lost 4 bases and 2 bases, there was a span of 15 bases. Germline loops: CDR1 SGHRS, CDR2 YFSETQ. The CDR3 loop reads CASSRQVGKNTEAFF. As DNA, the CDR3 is TGCGCCAGCAGCCGCCAAGTGGGGAAAAACACTGAAGCTTTCTTT.

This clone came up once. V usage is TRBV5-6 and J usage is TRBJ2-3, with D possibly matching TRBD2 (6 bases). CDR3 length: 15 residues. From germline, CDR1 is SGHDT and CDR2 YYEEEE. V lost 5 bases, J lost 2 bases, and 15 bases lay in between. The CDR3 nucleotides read TGTGCCAGCAGGCATGTTAGCGGAGACACAGATACGCAGTATTTT. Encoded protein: CASRHVSGDTDTQYF.

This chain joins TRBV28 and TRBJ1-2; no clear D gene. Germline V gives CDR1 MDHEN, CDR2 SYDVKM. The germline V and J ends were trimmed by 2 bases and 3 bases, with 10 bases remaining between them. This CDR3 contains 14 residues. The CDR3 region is CASSLAGGDYGYTF. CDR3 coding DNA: TGTGCCAGCAGTTTAGCTGGAGGAGACTATGGCTACACCTTC.

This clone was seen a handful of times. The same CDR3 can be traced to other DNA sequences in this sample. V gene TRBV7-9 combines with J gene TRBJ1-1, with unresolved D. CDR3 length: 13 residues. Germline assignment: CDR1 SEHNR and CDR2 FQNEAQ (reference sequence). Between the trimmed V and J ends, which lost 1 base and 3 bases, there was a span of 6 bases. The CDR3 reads CASSLVGDTEAFF. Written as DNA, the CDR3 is TGTGCCAGCAGCTTAGTAGGCGACACTGAAGCTTTCTTT.

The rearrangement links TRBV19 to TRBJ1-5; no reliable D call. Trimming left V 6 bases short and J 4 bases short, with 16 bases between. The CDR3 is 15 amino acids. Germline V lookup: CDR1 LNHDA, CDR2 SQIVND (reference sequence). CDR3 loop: CASRRGSSLNQPQHF. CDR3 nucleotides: TGTGCCAGTAGGCGAGGGTCTTCCCTAAATCAGCCCCAGCATTTT.

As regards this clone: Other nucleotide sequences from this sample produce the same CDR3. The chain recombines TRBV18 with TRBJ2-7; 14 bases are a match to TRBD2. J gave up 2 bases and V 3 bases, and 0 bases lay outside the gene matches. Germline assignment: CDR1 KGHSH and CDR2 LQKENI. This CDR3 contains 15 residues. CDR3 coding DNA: TGTGCCAGCTCACCGGGACTAGCGGGGGCCTACGAGCAGTACTTC. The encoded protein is CASSPGLAGAYEQYF.

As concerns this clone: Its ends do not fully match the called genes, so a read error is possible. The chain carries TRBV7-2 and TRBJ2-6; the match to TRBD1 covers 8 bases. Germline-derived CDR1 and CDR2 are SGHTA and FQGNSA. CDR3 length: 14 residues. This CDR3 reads CASSLSAGQGARAF. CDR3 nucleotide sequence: TGTGCCAGCAGCTTAAGTGCGGGGCAGGGGGCTCGGGCTTTC.

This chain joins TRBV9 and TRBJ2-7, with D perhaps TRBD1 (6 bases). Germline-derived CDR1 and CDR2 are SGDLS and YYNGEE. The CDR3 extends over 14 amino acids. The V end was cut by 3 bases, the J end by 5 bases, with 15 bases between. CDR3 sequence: CASSEGTGSHEQYF. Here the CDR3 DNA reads TGTGCCAGCAGCGAGGGAACAGGGAGCCACGAGCAGTACTTC.

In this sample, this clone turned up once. CDR3 DNA sequence: TGCGCCAGCAGCTCCGGGGACAGCCCTAATGAAAAACTGTTTTTT. Amino acid sequence: CASSSGDSPNEKLFF. The chain carries TRBV5-1 and TRBJ1-4, with TRBD1 matching over 7 bases. The CDR3 totals 15 residues. The germline CDR1 and CDR2 sequences are SGHRS and YFSETQ. With 3 bases clipped from V and 3 bases from J, the junction kept 5 bases outside the gene matches.

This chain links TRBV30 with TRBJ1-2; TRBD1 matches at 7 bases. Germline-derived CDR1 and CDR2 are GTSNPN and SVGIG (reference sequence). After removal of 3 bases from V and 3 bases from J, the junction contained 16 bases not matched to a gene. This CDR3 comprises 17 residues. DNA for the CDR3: TGTGCCTGGAGACAAGGACAGGTGCTCTCTTTGCACTATGGCTACACCTTC. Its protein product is CAWRQGQVLSLHYGYTF.

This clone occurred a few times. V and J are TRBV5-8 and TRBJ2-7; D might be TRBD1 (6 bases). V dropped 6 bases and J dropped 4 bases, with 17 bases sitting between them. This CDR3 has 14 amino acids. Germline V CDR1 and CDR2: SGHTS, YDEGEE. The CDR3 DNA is TGTGCCAGCACCGTCCCCAGGGGTAGATACGAGCAGTACTTC. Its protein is CASTVPRGRYEQYF.

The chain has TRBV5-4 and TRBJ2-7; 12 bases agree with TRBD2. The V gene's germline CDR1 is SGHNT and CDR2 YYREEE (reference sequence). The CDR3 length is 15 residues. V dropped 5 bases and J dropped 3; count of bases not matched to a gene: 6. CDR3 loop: CASRDRTSGIYEQYF. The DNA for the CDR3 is TGTGCCAGCAGGGATAGGACTAGCGGGATCTACGAGCAGTACTTC.

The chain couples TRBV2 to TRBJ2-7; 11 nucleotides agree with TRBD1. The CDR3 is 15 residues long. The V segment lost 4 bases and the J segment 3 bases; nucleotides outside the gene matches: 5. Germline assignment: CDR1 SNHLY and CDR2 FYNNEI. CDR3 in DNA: TGTGCCAGCAGTGGATCCGGGACAGGGGGCTACGAGCAGTACTTC. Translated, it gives CASSGSGTGGYEQYF. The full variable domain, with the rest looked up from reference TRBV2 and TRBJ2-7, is EPEVTQTPSHQVTQMGQEVILRCVPISNHLYFYWYRQILGQKVEFLVSFYNNEISEKSEIFDDQFSVERPDGSNFTLKIRSTKLEDSAMYFCASSGSGTGGYEQYFGPGTRLTVT.

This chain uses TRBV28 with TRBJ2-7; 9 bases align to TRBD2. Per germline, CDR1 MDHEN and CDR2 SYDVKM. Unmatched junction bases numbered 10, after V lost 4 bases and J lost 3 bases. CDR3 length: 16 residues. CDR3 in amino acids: CASSSRSGRLHYEQYF. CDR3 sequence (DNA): TGTGCCAGCAGTTCACGTAGCGGGAGACTACACTACGAGCAGTACTTC.

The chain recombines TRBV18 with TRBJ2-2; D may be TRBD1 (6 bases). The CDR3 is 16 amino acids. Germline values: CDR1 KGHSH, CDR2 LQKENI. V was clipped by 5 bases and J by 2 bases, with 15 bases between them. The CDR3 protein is CASSDLRGLNTGELFF. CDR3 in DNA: TGTGCCAGCTCAGACCTCAGGGGCCTAAACACCGGGGAGCTGTTTTTT.

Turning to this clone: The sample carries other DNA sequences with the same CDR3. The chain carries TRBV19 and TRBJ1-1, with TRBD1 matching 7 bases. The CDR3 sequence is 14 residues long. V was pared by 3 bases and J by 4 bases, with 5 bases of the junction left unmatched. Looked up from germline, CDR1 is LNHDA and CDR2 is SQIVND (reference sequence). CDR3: CASSITGAGTEAFF. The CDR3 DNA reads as TGTGCCAGTAGTATCACAGGGGCCGGCACTGAAGCTTTCTTT.

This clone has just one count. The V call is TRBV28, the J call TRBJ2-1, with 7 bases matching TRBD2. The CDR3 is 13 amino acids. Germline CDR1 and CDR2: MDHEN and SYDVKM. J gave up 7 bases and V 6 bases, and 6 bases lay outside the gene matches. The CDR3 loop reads CASRTTSENEQFF. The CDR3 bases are TGTGCCAGCAGAACCACTAGCGAGAATGAGCAGTTCTTC.

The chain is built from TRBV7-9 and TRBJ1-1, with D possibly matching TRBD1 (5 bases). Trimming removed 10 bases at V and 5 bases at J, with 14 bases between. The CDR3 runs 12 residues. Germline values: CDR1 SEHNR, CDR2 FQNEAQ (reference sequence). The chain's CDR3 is CATTRDPTEAFF. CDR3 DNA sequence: TGTGCCACCACCCGGGACCCGACTGAAGCTTTCTTT.

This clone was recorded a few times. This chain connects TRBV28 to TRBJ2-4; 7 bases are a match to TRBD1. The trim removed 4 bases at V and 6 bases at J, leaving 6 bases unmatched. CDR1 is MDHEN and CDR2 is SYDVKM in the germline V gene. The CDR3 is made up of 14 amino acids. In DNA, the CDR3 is TGTGCCAGCAGTTCCGGACGACAGGGAAACATTCAGTACTTC. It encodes CASSSGRQGNIQYF.

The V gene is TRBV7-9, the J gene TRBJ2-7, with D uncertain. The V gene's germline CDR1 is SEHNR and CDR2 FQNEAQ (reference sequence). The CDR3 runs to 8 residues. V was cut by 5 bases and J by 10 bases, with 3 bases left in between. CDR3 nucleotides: TGTGCCAGCAGCCCCCAGTACTTC. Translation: CASSPQYF.

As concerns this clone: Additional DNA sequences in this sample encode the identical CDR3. The CDR3 region is CASSLSGGDQPQHF. CDR3 coding DNA: TGCGCCAGCAGCTTGTCAGGGGGAGATCAGCCCCAGCATTTT. The rearrangement joins TRBV5-1 to TRBJ1-5; 7 bases are shared with TRBD1. This CDR3 is built from 14 residues. Germline V gene data show CDR1 as SGHRS and CDR2 as YFSETQ. V was pared by 1 base and J by 5 bases, with 3 bases of the junction left unmatched.

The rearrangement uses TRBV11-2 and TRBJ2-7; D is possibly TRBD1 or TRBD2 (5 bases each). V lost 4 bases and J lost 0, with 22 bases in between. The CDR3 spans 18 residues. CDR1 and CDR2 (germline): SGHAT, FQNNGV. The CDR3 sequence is CASSSRDLLLTGSYEQYF. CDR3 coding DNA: TGTGCCAGCAGCTCTAGGGACCTGCTTTTAACAGGCTCCTACGAGCAGTACTTC.

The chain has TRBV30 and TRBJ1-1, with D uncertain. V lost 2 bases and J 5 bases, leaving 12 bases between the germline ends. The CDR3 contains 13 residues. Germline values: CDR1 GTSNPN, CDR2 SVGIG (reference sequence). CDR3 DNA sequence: TGTGCCTGGAGTTCAAAAGGGAGGACTGAAGCTTTCTTT. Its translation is CAWSSKGRTEAFF.

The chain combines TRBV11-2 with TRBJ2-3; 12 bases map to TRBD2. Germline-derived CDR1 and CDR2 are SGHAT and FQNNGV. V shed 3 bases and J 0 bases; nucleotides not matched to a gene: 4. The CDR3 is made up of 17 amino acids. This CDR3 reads CASSFFGLAGSTDTQYF. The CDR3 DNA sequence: TGTGCCAGCAGCTTCTTTGGACTAGCGGGAAGCACAGATACGCAGTATTTT.

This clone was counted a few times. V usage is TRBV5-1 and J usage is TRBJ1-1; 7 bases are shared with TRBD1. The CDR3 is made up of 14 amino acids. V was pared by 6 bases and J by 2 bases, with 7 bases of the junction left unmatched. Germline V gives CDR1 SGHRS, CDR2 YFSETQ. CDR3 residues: CASKGTAPNTEAFF. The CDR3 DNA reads TGCGCCAGCAAGGGGACAGCCCCAAACACTGAAGCTTTCTTT.